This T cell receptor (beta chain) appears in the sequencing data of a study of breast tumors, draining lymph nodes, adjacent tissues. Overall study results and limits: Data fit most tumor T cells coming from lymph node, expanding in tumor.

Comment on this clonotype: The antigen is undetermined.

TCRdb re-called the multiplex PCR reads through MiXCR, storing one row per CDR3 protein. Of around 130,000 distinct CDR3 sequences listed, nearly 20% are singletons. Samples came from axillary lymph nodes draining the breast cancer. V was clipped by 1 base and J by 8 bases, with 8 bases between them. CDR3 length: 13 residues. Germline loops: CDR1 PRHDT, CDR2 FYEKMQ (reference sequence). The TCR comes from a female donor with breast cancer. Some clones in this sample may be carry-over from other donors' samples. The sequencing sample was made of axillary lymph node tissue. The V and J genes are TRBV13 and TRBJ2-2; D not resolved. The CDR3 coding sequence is TGTGCCAGCAGCTTAGTGCAGCGAGGGGAGCTGTTTTTT. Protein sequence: CASSLVQRGELFF.